The present entry profiles one T cell receptor (beta chain) with its context. The CDR3 runs 12 residues. CDR1 is MNHEY, CDR2 SMNVEV, per germline (reference sequence). V lost 10 bases, J lost 6 bases, and 9 bases stayed unmatched. The data were obtained in a study of regulatory T cells in long-lasting Graves disease. Relying on iRepertoire HTBI primers and Arm-PCR of CDR3 regions, the team built TCR beta libraries. TCRdb reprocessed the multiplex PCR reads via MiXCR and lists one record per CDR3 protein. This sample carries fewer than 450,000 distinct CDR3 sequences, 23% of them seen once, and the ten largest clones take 26%. As to time point: persistent/refractory GD, antithyroid drugs over 5 years with positive TRAb. PBMC-extracted RNA yielded the TCR library. The patients included were those that came from an endocrinology department in Xi'an, China.

Sample: peripheral blood mononuclear cells (PBMCs), taken when the disease was refractory, from a patient treated with antithyroid drugs. The chain has TRBV27 and TRBJ2-7; 7 bases agree with TRBD1. This receptor was taken from a female donor with Graves disease. This chain's CDR3 is CATQGTVAEQYF. The CDR3 bases are TGTGCCACACAAGGGACAGTTGCCGAGCAGTACTTC.